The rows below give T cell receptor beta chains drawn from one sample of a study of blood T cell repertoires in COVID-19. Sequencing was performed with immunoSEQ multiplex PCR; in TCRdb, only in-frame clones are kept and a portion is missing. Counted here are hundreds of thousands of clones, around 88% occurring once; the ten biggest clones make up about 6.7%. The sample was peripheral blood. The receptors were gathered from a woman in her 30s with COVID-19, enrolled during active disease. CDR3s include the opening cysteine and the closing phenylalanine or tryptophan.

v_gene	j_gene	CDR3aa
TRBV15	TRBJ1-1	CATSRPGQGNTEAFF
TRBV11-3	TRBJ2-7	CASSLEQGYEQYF
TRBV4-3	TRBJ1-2	CASSQESENYGYTF
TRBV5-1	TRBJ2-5	CASSSQGAGEETQYF
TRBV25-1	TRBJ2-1	CASTESRLLGGNNEQFF
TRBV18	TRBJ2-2	CASSPRMGGAEGTGELFF
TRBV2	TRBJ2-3	CASSEWDNSSTDTQYF
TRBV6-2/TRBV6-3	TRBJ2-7	CASGFRYEQYF
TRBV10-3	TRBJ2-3	CAISETGLAGGPTDTQYF
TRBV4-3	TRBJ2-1	CASSQGSGGEGDEQFF
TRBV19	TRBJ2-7	CASSPGGGSYEQYF
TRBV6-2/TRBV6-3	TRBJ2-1	CASSRASGGALYNEQFF
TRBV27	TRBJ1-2	CASSLSIGTGFYGYTF
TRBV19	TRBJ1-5	CASASSAGRAQHF
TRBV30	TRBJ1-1	CAWSEGGDTEAFF
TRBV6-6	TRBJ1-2	CASSGGTLYGYTF
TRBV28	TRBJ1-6	CASSPQTGNLWSPLHF
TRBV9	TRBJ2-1	CASSVGGGGSYNEQFF
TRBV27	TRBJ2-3	CASSLAGTSTDTQYF
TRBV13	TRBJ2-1	CASSSLGASGRYEQFF
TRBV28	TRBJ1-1	CASSEGGWGTEAFF
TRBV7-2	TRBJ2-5	CASSRSGGGERTQYF
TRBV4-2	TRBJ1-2	CASSQDRGLGGYTF
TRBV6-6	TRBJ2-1	CASSTQVDYNEQFF
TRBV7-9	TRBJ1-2	CASSLDRADGYTF